This T cell receptor (beta chain) was captured in a study of CD4 T cells in relation to SARS-CoV-2 and coronaviruses. Looked up from germline, CDR1 is LGHNT and CDR2 is FRNRAP. This CDR3 is 15 amino acids long. V lost 7 bases and J lost 0, with 13 bases in between. The data were produced by immunoSEQ multiplex PCR, yet TCRdb's version contains in-frame clones alone and is incomplete. The sample contains around 18,000 clones, about 68% of which appear only once. Unexposed donor CD4+ T cells date from about 2011-2019, before the COVID-19 pandemic. The cells were cultured for 10 days before CD4+ T cells were isolated. PBMCs were plated at around 2.1 million per well in IL-2-containing medium. As to this clone: Its antigen is unidentified.

Sequenced: CD4+ T cells from PBMCs, cultured in vitro. This sequence was found in a human donor in good health. The V gene is TRBV12-5, the J gene TRBJ1-5, with D perhaps matching TRBD1 (5 bases). This CDR3 reads CASVPEGTSNQPQHF. CDR3 in DNA: TGTGCTAGTGTCCCCGAGGGGACTAGCAATCAGCCCCAGCATTTT.